Presented here are 5 T cell receptor beta chains from one specimen sequenced in a study of post-analysis software for immune sequencing data. Findings and caveats of the study: Higher frequency in patients than in controls was seen for roughly 5 TRBV segments, with TRBV5-6, TRBV5-1 and TRBV20-1 among them.

These TCRs' antigens remain unknown. Unique molecular identifiers had been added to the TCR beta cDNA libraries. Using its own MiXCR run on the PCR reads, TCRdb lists one record per CDR3 protein. Of hundreds of thousands of distinct CDR3 sequences in the sample, 59% were seen once. Specimen: blood. These receptors were collected from a girl aged 2-10 years with multiple sclerosis.

The rearrangement joins TRBV5-1 to TRBJ2-1; 8 bases fit TRBD2. J was trimmed by 6 bases and V by 4 bases; bases with no gene match: 12. CDR1 and CDR2 (germline): SGHRS, YFSETQ. CDR3 size: 16 residues. CDR3 residues: CASSPGGGGGPNEQFF. The CDR3 DNA follows: TGCGCCAGCAGCCCTGGGGGCGGCGGGGGGCCCAATGAGCAGTTCTTC.

V usage is TRBV10-3 and J usage is TRBJ2-1; no firm D call. Between the trimmed V and J ends, which lost 1 base and 4 bases, there was a span of 2 bases. Germline V gene data show CDR1 as ENHRY and CDR2 as SYGVKD. The CDR3 sequence is 12 residues long. The CDR3 region is CAISEFYNEQFF. As DNA, the CDR3 is TGTGCCATCAGTGAGTTTTACAATGAGCAGTTCTTC.

CDR3 amino acids: CASQLAGGPGYEQYF. CDR3 in DNA: TGTGCCAGCCAACTAGCGGGAGGGCCGGGCTACGAGCAGTACTTC. The chain recombines TRBV12-3 or TRBV12-4 with TRBJ2-7; 13 bases are a match to TRBD2. The CDR3 runs 15 residues. The ends lost 8 bases at V and 3 bases at J; junction bases unmatched: 7.

This clonotype was seen a handful of times. The V gene is TRBV6-4, the J gene TRBJ2-1; 10 nucleotides line up with TRBD1. Germline assignment: CDR1 MRHNA and CDR2 SNTAGT. V shed 6 bases, J shed 7 bases, and the junction held 9 bases outside the gene matches. The CDR3 loop spans 15 amino acids. The CDR3 DNA is TGTGCCAGCAGCCCCACCGACAGGGGGCTTAATGAGCAGTTCTTC. Translation gives CASSPTDRGLNEQFF.

This rearrangement joins TRBV19 to TRBJ2-1; TRBD2 might be the D (6 bases). The CDR3 length is 13 residues. Germline-derived CDR1 and CDR2 are LNHDA and SQIVND (reference sequence). V shed 11 bases and J shed 3 bases, with 14 bases lying between them. Written as DNA, the CDR3 is TGTGCCTCTAACCCCGGGAGCTACAATGAGCAGTTCTTC. It codes for CASNPGSYNEQFF.